These 14 T cell receptor beta chains came from one sample sequenced in a study of Ad26.COV2.S vaccination and SARS-CoV-2 variants. Documented treatment: roughly 20 received Ad26.COV2.S at low or high dose, single or two shots; about 5 received placebo; per-sample allocation not given. On day 63 after the first injection, vaccine and placebo recipients gave samples. The method was immunoSEQ multiplex PCR; TCRdb's version includes in-frame clones alone and lacks a portion of them. The table has under 600,000 clones, roughly nine tenths seen once. The specimen comprised peripheral blood, sampled in a trial of Ad26.COV2.S vaccine versus placebo. All receptors come from a person aged 18-65 years who received the Ad26.COV2.S COVID-19 vaccine or a placebo.

The CDR3 nucleotides read TGTGCCAGCAGTTTGGACGCTATTGGGACCCAGTACTTC. Its protein is CASSLDAIGTQYF. This sequence joins TRBV28 and TRBJ2-5; D ambiguous. The V gene's germline CDR1 is MDHEN and CDR2 SYDVKM. V was shortened by 3 bases and J by 7 bases, with 12 bases between the two germline ends. The CDR3 loop spans 13 amino acids. Drawing the rest from reference TRBV28 and TRBJ2-5, the complete variable domain is DVKVTQSSRYLVKRTGEKVFLECVQDMDHENMFWYRQDPGLGLRLIYFSYDVKMKEKGDIPEGYSVSREKKERFSLILESASTNQTSMYLCASSLDAIGTQYFGPGTRLLVL.

Regarding this clone: This CDR3 is also generated by other DNA sequences in the sample. The rearrangement uses TRBV6-5 and TRBJ1-1; D unresolved. The V gene's germline CDR1 is MNHEY and CDR2 SVGAGI. The CDR3 is 15 amino acids. V shed 0 bases and J shed 0 bases, with 8 bases lying between them. For the CDR3, the DNA is TGTGCCAGCAGTTACTCGGGGTTAATGAACACTGAAGCTTTCTTT. This gives the protein CASSYSGLMNTEAFF.

This clone was counted once. This chain links TRBV15 with TRBJ2-1; 11 nucleotides align to TRBD2. CDR3 length: 14 residues. V shed 0 bases and J 14 bases; nucleotides not matched to a gene: 6. The germline V gene has CDR1 LNHNV and CDR2 YYDKDF (reference sequence). CDR3 loop: CATSRDLLAGDKFF. The CDR3 DNA is TGTGCCACCAGCAGAGATCTACTAGCGGGAGATAAGTTCTTC.

This rearrangement joins TRBV7-2 to TRBJ1-6, with TRBD1 matching 8 bases. Germline values: CDR1 SGHTA, CDR2 FQGNSA. V lost 5 bases and J lost 7; bases outside the gene matches: 7. The CDR3 runs to 15 residues. The CDR3 is CASSPGTGLNSPLHF. The CDR3 coding sequence is TGTGCCAGCAGCCCAGGGACAGGACTCAATTCACCCCTCCACTTT. The variable domain in full, with the rest retrieved from reference TRBV7-2 and TRBJ1-6, is GAGVSQSPSNKVTEKGKDVELRCDPISGHTALYWYRQSLGQGLEFLIYFQGNSAPDKSGLPSDRFSAERTGGSVSTLTIQRTQQEDSAVYLCASSPGTGLNSPLHFGNGTRLTVT.

The chain joins TRBV19 to TRBJ1-1; D is uncertain. Trimming took off 3 bases at V and 1 base at J, with 9 bases between the two ends. This CDR3 has 14 amino acids. In germline, CDR1 is LNHDA, CDR2 SQIVND (reference sequence). The CDR3 is CASSMAAPNTEAFF. CDR3 DNA sequence: TGTGCCAGTAGTATGGCAGCTCCGAACACTGAAGCTTTCTTT.

With respect to this clone: Other DNA variants within this sample encode the same CDR3. J is TRBJ1-6 and V is TRBV6-6; no firm D call. V shed 0 bases and J shed 10 bases, with 4 bases lying between them. CDR1 and CDR2 (germline): MNHNY, SVGAGI (reference sequence). There are 12 residues in the CDR3. CDR3 amino acids: CASSYSNSPLHF. In DNA, the CDR3 is TGTGCCAGCAGTTACTCTAACTCACCCCTCCACTTT.

This chain connects TRBV18 to TRBJ2-7, with D unresolved. CDR1 is KGHSH and CDR2 is LQKENI in the germline V gene. The V gene lost 3 bases and the J gene lost 0 bases, with 6 bases spanning the gap. The length of the CDR3 is 13 residues. The CDR3: CASSPGFSYEQYF. The CDR3 nucleotides are TGTGCCAGCTCACCGGGTTTCTCCTACGAGCAGTACTTC.

In its sample, this clone was seen once. This chain joins TRBV18 and TRBJ2-7; maybe TRBD2 (6 bases). There are 16 residues in the CDR3. The V end was cut by 5 bases, the J end by 5 bases, with 22 bases between. Germline V gene lookup returns CDR1 KGHSH and CDR2 LQKENI. Written as DNA, the CDR3 is TGTGCCAGCTCATCCTGGGCGGGGAGAGGGCCCGACGAGCAGTACTTC. Its protein is CASSSWAGRGPDEQYF. The full variable domain, completed using reference TRBV18 and TRBJ2-7, is NAGVMQNPRHLVRRRGQEARLRCSPMKGHSHVYWYRQLPEEGLKFMVYLQKENIIDESGMPKERFSAEFPKEGPSILRIQQVVRGDSAAYFCASSSWAGRGPDEQYFGPGTRLTVT.

The J gene is TRBJ2-4, the V gene TRBV19; D is perhaps TRBD1 (6 bases). V lost 6 bases and J 4 bases, leaving 16 bases between the germline ends. Germline values: CDR1 LNHDA, CDR2 SQIVND (reference sequence). The CDR3 is 15 residues long. CDR3 DNA: TGTGCCAGTAGCCGAACACAGGGCGTGAAAAACATTCAGTACTTC. Translated: CASSRTQGVKNIQYF.

A single count supports this clone. The rearrangement links TRBV3-1 (or the pseudogene TRBV3-2) to TRBJ1-2, with TRBD1 matching 11 bases. V was pared by 5 bases and J by 5 bases, with 4 bases of the junction left unmatched. CDR3 size: 14 residues. Germline CDR1 reads LGHDT; CDR2 reads YNNKEL (reference sequence). The CDR3 DNA reads as TGTGCCAGCAGCGGACAGGGGGCTAGGTATGGCTACACCTTC. This gives the protein CASSGQGARYGYTF.

The J gene is TRBJ1-1, the V gene TRBV7-8; D uncertain. CDR1 and CDR2 (germline): SGHVS, FQNEAQ. Trimming removed 3 bases at V and 6 bases at J, with 11 bases between. The CDR3 is 13 amino acids. As DNA, the CDR3 is TGTGCCAGCAGCTTCTCAGGTTCTCCTGAAGCTTTCTTT. Encoded protein: CASSFSGSPEAFF.

The V and J genes are TRBV5-6 and TRBJ1-2; weak D call: TRBD1 (5 bases). The germline CDR1 and CDR2 sequences are SGHDT and YYEEEE. The CDR3 sequence is 12 residues long. Trimming took 0 bases from V and 7 from J, leaving 7 bases between them. CDR3 protein: CASSLAGGGYTF. The CDR3 region has the DNA TGTGCCAGCAGCTTGGCCGGGGGTGGCTACACCTTC.

The gene calls are TRBV7-4 and TRBJ1-4, with 7 nucleotides matching TRBD1. The trim removed 7 bases at V and 15 bases at J, leaving 2 bases unmatched. Germline V gene lookup returns CDR1 SGHVT and CDR2 SQSDAQ. CDR3 length equals 9 residues. This CDR3 reads CASIQGVFF. The CDR3 DNA follows: TGTGCCAGCATCCAGGGGGTGTTTTTT.

This clone was recorded once. This rearrangement joins TRBV27 to TRBJ2-1; perhaps TRBD1 as D (5 bases). The ends were cut back, 5 bases at V and 8 bases at J, with 22 bases in the middle. The CDR3 contains 16 residues. The germline gives CDR1 MNHEY, CDR2 SMNVEV (reference sequence). CDR3 sequence reads: CASSITLGQPPDEQFF. The CDR3 DNA is TGTGCCAGCAGTATCACCCTGGGGCAGCCGCCCGATGAGCAGTTCTTC.